Below, one T cell receptor beta chain is given with its context. The data stem from a study of T cell repertoires in cytomegalovirus infection. Germline CDR1 is SGHDN and CDR2 is FVKESK. The CDR3 loop spans 15 amino acids. Between the trimmed V and J ends, which lost 0 bases and 1 base, there was a span of 9 bases. TCRdb used MiXCR to reprocess the reads, holding one entry per CDR3 protein. This table holds about 190,000 distinct CDR3 sequences, roughly 28% found once. The chain has TRBV14 and TRBJ1-1; D not certain. Sequencing was done on a sample of PBMCs. The origin of this receptor is a human donor in good health (CMV status not recorded). Some clones in this sample may be carry-over from other donors' samples. CDR3 coding DNA: TGTGCCAGCAGCCAAGATAGAGGGCCGAACACTGAAGCTTTCTTT. Amino acid sequence: CASSQDRGPNTEAFF. The full variable domain, completed using reference TRBV14 and TRBJ1-1, is EAGVTQFPSHSVIEKGQTVTLRCDPISGHDNLYWYRRVMGKEIKFLLHFVKESKQDESGMPNNRFLAERTGGTYSTLKVQPAELEDSGVYFCASSQDRGPNTEAFFGQGTRLTVV.